Shown below are 30 T cell receptor beta chains from a single sample sequenced in a study of cytomegalovirus exposure and HLA in healthy donors (dated by TCRdb to the late 2010s). The method was the immunoSEQ multiplex PCR assay. TCRdb retrieved this table from immuneACCESS and kept in-frame rearrangements only. Not all clones are present; in checked studies, unresolved V genes account for under half, and no reason is known for the remainder. A total of a few hundred thousand clones appear in this sample, around 88% of them only once. The ten largest clones take up 2.5% to 3.5% of the sample. Material: PBMCs. The receptor source for this set is a woman between 18 and 30 years old in good health and CMV-seronegative.

This chain uses TRBV2 with TRBJ2-7; 7 bases are a match to TRBD2. V was pared by 7 bases and J by 1 base, with 10 bases of the junction left unmatched. Looked up from germline, CDR1 is SNHLY and CDR2 is FYNNEI. CDR3 size: 15 residues. The CDR3 loop is CASMNWRELSYEQYF. CDR3 bases: TGTGCCAGCATGAATTGGCGGGAGTTGTCCTACGAGCAGTACTTC.

The V and J genes are TRBV5-4 and TRBJ2-1; D is unclear. Germline-derived CDR1 and CDR2 are SGHNT and YYREEE (reference sequence). V was clipped by 0 bases and J by 8 bases, with 6 bases between them. The CDR3 spans 12 residues. This CDR3 is CASSLAADEQFF. The CDR3 DNA is TGTGCCAGCAGCTTGGCGGCGGATGAGCAGTTCTTC.

The rearrangement uses TRBV2 and TRBJ1-5, with D maybe TRBD1 (6 bases). The ends were cut back, 2 bases at V and 6 bases at J, with 14 bases in the middle. From germline, CDR1 is SNHLY and CDR2 FYNNEI. The CDR3 extends over 15 amino acids. The CDR3 protein is CASSEWGGSGQPQHF. In nucleotides, the CDR3 is TGTGCCAGCAGTGAATGGGGGGGCTCCGGTCAGCCCCAGCATTTT.

The chain links TRBV7-2 to TRBJ1-2, with 8 bases lining up with TRBD1. The V segment lost 5 bases and the J segment 1 base; nucleotides outside the gene matches: 3. CDR3 length equals 14 residues. Germline CDR1 and CDR2: SGHTA and FQGNSA. Written as DNA, the CDR3 is TGTGCCAGCAGCACGACAGGGGTTAACTATGGCTACACCTTC. Protein: CASSTTGVNYGYTF.

The J gene is TRBJ2-5, the V gene TRBV18; weak D call: TRBD1 (7 bases). The germline CDR1 and CDR2 sequences are KGHSH and LQKENI. Deletions cut 0 bases from V and 7 bases from J, with 18 bases between. CDR3 length equals 16 residues. The CDR3 nucleotides read TGTGCCAGCTCACCACCGGGACAGACCGTCGGGGGGACCCAGTACTTC. This sequence encodes CASSPPGQTVGGTQYF.

The chain recombines TRBV7-2 with TRBJ2-1; 7 positions match TRBD2. Germline trimming cut 2 bases from V and 13 bases from J; bases unmatched to any gene: 5. The germline CDR1 and CDR2 sequences are SGHTA and FQGNSA. The CDR3 has 12 residues. The CDR3 spells CASSLNSGPQFF. The CDR3 region has the DNA TGTGCCAGCAGCTTAAATAGCGGGCCACAGTTCTTC.

The CDR3 reads CASSPAESGRAAAKNIQYF. The CDR3 DNA reads as TGTGCCAGCTCACCCGCAGAGAGCGGGAGGGCCGCGGCCAAAAACATTCAGTACTTC. This chain connects TRBV18 to TRBJ2-4; 10 positions match TRBD2. CDR1 KGHSH and CDR2 LQKENI come from the germline V gene. V gave up 3 bases and J gave up 1 base; unmatched junction bases: 12. The CDR3 covers 19 residues.

J is TRBJ1-2 and V is TRBV30; TRBD1 agrees at 7 bases. The CDR3 consists of 13 residues. The germline V gene has CDR1 GTSNPN and CDR2 SVGIG (reference sequence). J gave up 3 bases and V 4 bases, and 5 bases lay outside the gene matches. The CDR3 sequence is CAWKLGQHYGYTF. The CDR3 nucleotides read TGTGCCTGGAAACTGGGACAGCACTATGGCTACACCTTC.

This clone occurred once. The chain carries TRBV28 and TRBJ1-5; 12 bases are shared with TRBD1. The CDR3 runs to 15 residues. The V and J ends lost 5 bases and 6 bases, in that order; junction bases with no gene match: 5. Germline V gene data show CDR1 as MDHEN and CDR2 as SYDVKM. The CDR3, as DNA: TGTGCCAGCAGTACCGGGACAGGGGGCGGTCAGCCCCAGCATTTT. Protein: CASSTGTGGGQPQHF.

This clone was counted only a few times. For the CDR3, the DNA is TGTGCCAGCAGCTACGCCGGGGGTGGCTTCACTGAAGCTTTCTTT. Its translation is CASSYAGGGFTEAFF. This rearrangement joins TRBV11-2 to TRBJ1-1, with D perhaps TRBD1 (5 bases). This CDR3 has 15 amino acids. The germline V gene encodes CDR1 SGHAT and CDR2 FQNNGV. Trimming shortened V by 4 bases and J by 4 bases, and 16 bases separated the two germline ends.

This clone was seen a handful of times. J is TRBJ1-2 and V is TRBV7-8; possible D gene TRBD1, 6 bases. The CDR3 covers 15 residues. Trimming removed 1 base from V and 2 bases from J, with 11 bases in between. Germline V lookup: CDR1 SGHVS, CDR2 FQNEAQ. The CDR3 DNA is TGTGCCAGCAGCTTAGGCAGGGGTATGAACTATGGCTACACCTTC. Its translation: CASSLGRGMNYGYTF.

The rearrangement links TRBV14 to TRBJ2-5; 9 bases are a match to TRBD2. Germline trimming cut 0 bases from V and 3 bases from J; bases unmatched to any gene: 8. Per the germline V gene, CDR1 is SGHDN and CDR2 is FVKESK. The CDR3 runs to 17 residues. The CDR3: CASSQERGRLAEETQYF. The CDR3 DNA is TGTGCCAGCAGCCAAGAAAGAGGGAGACTAGCGGAAGAGACCCAGTACTTC.

A few counts support this clone. This chain connects TRBV11-2 to TRBJ2-7; D uncertain. The ends were cut back, 3 bases at V and 4 bases at J, with 10 bases in the middle. Per germline, CDR1 SGHAT and CDR2 FQNNGV. This CDR3 contains 13 residues. The CDR3 DNA reads TGTGCCAGCAGCTTTGGCAGATTTTACGAGCAGTACTTC. Translation gives CASSFGRFYEQYF.

The CDR3 spells CASRQGASGANTEAFF. Here the CDR3 DNA reads TGTGCCAGCCGACAGGGGGCGTCCGGGGCGAACACTGAAGCTTTCTTT. This chain links TRBV25-1 with TRBJ1-1; TRBD1 aligns across 10 bases. Germline lookup yields CDR1 MGHDK and CDR2 SYGVNS. V dropped 8 bases and J dropped 1; count of bases not matched to a gene: 10. CDR3 length: 16 residues.

This chain uses TRBV7-2 with TRBJ1-1, with 9 nucleotides matching TRBD1. The V and J ends lost 5 bases and 1 base, in that order; junction bases with no gene match: 14. Per the germline V gene, CDR1 is SGHTA and CDR2 is FQGNSA. The CDR3 has 18 residues. CDR3 residues: CASSIRHTGQGKNTEAFF. The CDR3 region has the DNA TGTGCCAGCAGCATCCGACACACGGGACAGGGAAAGAACACTGAAGCTTTCTTT.

This clone was seen more than once but under ten times. Written as DNA, the CDR3 is TGTGCCAGCAGCGCCCTAGCGGGTTACACAGATACGCAGTATTTT. This translates into CASSALAGYTDTQYF. This chain uses TRBV9 with TRBJ2-3; 8 bases align to TRBD2. The CDR3 totals 15 residues. With V trimmed by 3 bases and J by 2 bases, 5 bases remained unmatched. Per germline, CDR1 SGDLS and CDR2 YYNGEE. The complete variable domain, with remaining parts taken from reference TRBV9 and TRBJ2-3, reads DSGVTQTPKHLITATGQRVTLRCSPRSGDLSVYWYQQSLDQGLQFLIQYYNGEERAKGNILERFSAQQFPDLHSELNLSSLELGDSALYFCASSALAGYTDTQYFGPGTRLTVL.

The chain joins TRBV10-3 to TRBJ2-1; D possibly corresponds to TRBD1 (5 bases). Between the trimmed V and J ends, which lost 0 bases and 4 bases, there was a span of 7 bases. Germline V lookup: CDR1 ENHRY, CDR2 SYGVKD. The CDR3 is 14 amino acids. The CDR3 sequence: CAISESTDYNEQFF. In DNA, the CDR3 is TGTGCCATCAGTGAGTCGACAGATTACAATGAGCAGTTCTTC.

V and J are TRBV5-1 and TRBJ2-7; TRBD1 matches 10 bases. V gave up 0 bases and J gave up 6 bases; unmatched junction bases: 6. The CDR3 is 15 residues long. CDR1 SGHRS and CDR2 YFSETQ come from the germline V gene. CDR3 protein: CASSLVGTGAGEQYF. The DNA for the CDR3 is TGCGCCAGCAGCTTGGTCGGGACAGGGGCGGGCGAGCAGTACTTC.

This clone appeared a single time. The J gene is TRBJ1-1, the V gene TRBV28; D gene unclear. V lost 4 bases and J 2 bases, leaving 11 bases between the germline ends. The CDR3 is made up of 14 amino acids. From germline, CDR1 is MDHEN and CDR2 SYDVKM. In nucleotides, the CDR3 is TGTGCCAGCAGTTACCCTGGTAGTAACACTGAAGCTTTCTTT. This codes for CASSYPGSNTEAFF.

This chain connects TRBV28 to TRBJ1-5; D call uncertain. The germline CDR1 and CDR2 sequences are MDHEN and SYDVKM. The CDR3 covers 14 residues. The V end lost 5 bases, the J end lost 0 bases, and 8 bases lay between the germline ends. The CDR3 spells CASSQHVSNQPQHF. In nucleotides, the CDR3 is TGTGCCAGCAGTCAACACGTTAGCAATCAGCCCCAGCATTTT.

The chain carries TRBV11-1 and TRBJ2-7; perhaps TRBD2 as D (7 bases). Germline V CDR1 and CDR2: SGHAT, FQDESV (reference sequence). The CDR3 has 15 amino acids. Trimming removed 5 bases from V and 6 bases from J, with 20 bases in between. This CDR3 is CASSPSYGGASEQYF. The CDR3 DNA is TGTGCCAGCAGCCCATCCTATGGGGGGGCATCCGAGCAGTACTTC.

This clone turned up a few times. The chain joins TRBV5-6 to TRBJ1-2, with D perhaps TRBD1 (6 bases). The CDR3 sequence is 13 residues long. Germline-derived CDR1 and CDR2 are SGHDT and YYEEEE. V dropped 6 bases and J dropped 6 bases, with 15 bases sitting between them. CDR3 nucleotide sequence: TGTGCCAGCATCCAGGGGCTCCTCGATGGCTACACCTTC. Protein: CASIQGLLDGYTF.

This rearrangement joins TRBV6-4 to TRBJ2-3; maybe TRBD2 (6 bases). The CDR3 runs 15 residues. V was clipped by 3 bases and J by 2 bases, with 12 bases between them. Per germline, CDR1 MRHNA and CDR2 SNTAGT. Here the CDR3 reads CASSEEGAATDTQYF. CDR3 DNA: TGTGCCAGCAGTGAGGAGGGCGCAGCCACAGATACGCAGTATTTT.

A few counts support this clone. The J gene is TRBJ1-1, the V gene TRBV7-9; no clear D. The CDR3 totals 14 residues. Germline-derived CDR1 and CDR2 are SEHNR and FQNEAQ (reference sequence). Trimming pared 1 base from V and 4 bases from J, leaving 10 bases between. CDR3 DNA: TGTGCCAGCAGCTTAGGTGAGGTGGGCACTGAAGCTTTCTTT. The encoded protein is CASSLGEVGTEAFF.

The rearrangement links TRBV25-1 to TRBJ2-1; 9 bases are a match to TRBD2. The germline gives CDR1 MGHDK, CDR2 SYGVNS. The CDR3 length is 16 residues. J was trimmed by 0 bases and V by 6 bases; bases with no gene match: 6. CDR3 loop: CASRSSGTPSYNEQFF. The CDR3 DNA sequence: TGTGCCAGCAGATCTAGCGGGACCCCCTCCTACAATGAGCAGTTCTTC.

This clone was seen a handful of times. This chain links TRBV28 with TRBJ1-5; TRBD1 might be the D (6 bases). This CDR3 is built from 15 residues. CDR1 and CDR2 from the germline V gene are MDHEN and SYDVKM. V dropped 7 bases and J dropped 4 bases, with 17 bases sitting between them. Here the CDR3 DNA reads TGTGCCAGCATCCTATCCGGCAGGGGAAATCAGCCCCAGCATTTT. Translation: CASILSGRGNQPQHF.

The chain combines TRBV6-1 with TRBJ1-2, with TRBD1 as a possible D gene (5 bases). CDR1 MNHNS and CDR2 SASEGT come from the germline V gene. V gave up 1 base and J gave up 8 bases, with 17 bases separating them. The CDR3 totals 15 residues. The CDR3 DNA is TGTGCCAGCAGTGAAGGAGGACAATTTAAAACCGGCTACACCTTC. Translation gives CASSEGGQFKTGYTF.

This clone was recorded only once. The V call is TRBV30, the J call TRBJ2-4, with a weak D call TRBD1 (7 bases). V was cut by 1 base and J by 7 bases, with 14 bases left in between. The CDR3 consists of 14 residues. Germline V gene data show CDR1 as GTSNPN and CDR2 as SVGIG (reference sequence). The CDR3 nucleotides are TGTGCCTGGAGTGCTACGGCAGGGGGGAACATTCAGTACTTC. This codes for CAWSATAGGNIQYF.

V and J are TRBV25-1 and TRBJ2-5; D is perhaps TRBD2 (5 bases). Germline loops: CDR1 MGHDK, CDR2 SYGVNS. This CDR3 spans 15 amino acids. Trimming removed 2 bases at V and 5 bases at J, with 15 bases between. CDR3 nucleotide sequence: TGTGCCAGCAGTGAACGGGGATCGCCGTCGGAGACCCAGTACTTC. Residues: CASSERGSPSETQYF.

This chain links TRBV9 with TRBJ2-5, with a possible D match to TRBD2 (6 bases). The CDR3 is 15 amino acids. Germline CDR1 and CDR2: SGDLS and YYNGEE. Trimming left V 4 bases short and J 6 bases short, with 19 bases between. The CDR3 region has the DNA TGTGCCAGCAGCCCCACCCCTGAGGGCGGGAAGACCCAGTACTTC. This codes for CASSPTPEGGKTQYF.